This T cell receptor (beta chain) was captured by sequencing in a study of control samples from healthy donors and cancer patients. V was clipped by 4 bases and J by 7 bases, with 8 bases between them. This CDR3 contains 12 residues. Germline V lookup: CDR1 LGHNT, CDR2 FRNRAP. Sequencing used immunoSEQ multiplex PCR; TCRdb keeps in-frame clones, though not all of them. Of around 89,000 clones listed, roughly 86% are singletons. The chain couples TRBV12-5 to TRBJ2-1; D is undetermined. Sequencing was performed on blood. The receptor was isolated from a woman aged 55-70 years in good health. CDR3 residues: CASGWGWNEQFF. The CDR3 bases are TGTGCTAGTGGTTGGGGATGGAATGAGCAGTTCTTC.